The source of this T cell receptor (beta chain) is a study of cytomegalovirus exposure and HLA in healthy donors. The overall study: About 179 million T cells yielded some 120 million unique TCR beta sequences in earlier analysis.

PCR amplification relied on 60 Vbeta primers (plus 13 Jbeta primers). TCRdb's table, derived via immunoSEQ multiplex PCR, lists solely in-frame clones and lacks some. The sample contains 150,000 to 200,000 clones, around 80% of which appear only once. General observations from the study: With high specificity and sensitivity, the classifier reportedly diagnosed cytomegalovirus status. It was confirmed in vitro that a few of the CMV-associated chains were specific for CMV antigens.

This CDR3 region has 17 residues. CDR1 is SNHLY and CDR2 is FYNNEI in the germline V gene. V trimming: 3 bases; J trimming: 3 bases; junction bases outside the gene matches: 12. Notes on this clone: The antigen is unknown.

What was sequenced was PBMCs. V and J are TRBV2 and TRBJ2-7, with 9 bases matching TRBD2. This TCR derives from a woman aged 40 to 55 in good health and CMV-seronegative. The CDR3 coding sequence is TGTGCCAGCAGTGATAGTTCCCGGACTAGCGCGTACTACGAGCAGTACTTC. Protein sequence: CASSDSSRTSAYYEQYF.